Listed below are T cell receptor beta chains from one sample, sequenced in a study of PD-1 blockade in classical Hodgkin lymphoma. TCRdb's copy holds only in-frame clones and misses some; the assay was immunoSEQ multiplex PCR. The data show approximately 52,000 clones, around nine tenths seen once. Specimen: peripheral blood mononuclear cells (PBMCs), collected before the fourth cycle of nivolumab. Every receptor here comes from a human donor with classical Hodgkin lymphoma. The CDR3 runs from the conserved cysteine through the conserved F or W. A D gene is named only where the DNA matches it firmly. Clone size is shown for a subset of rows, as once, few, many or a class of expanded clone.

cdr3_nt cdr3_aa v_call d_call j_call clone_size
TGTGCCAGCAGCTTCGCAGGGAATAGCAATCAGCCCCAGCATTTT CASSFAGNSNQPQHF TRBV7-9 - TRBJ1-5 -
TGTGCCAGCAGCTTCGGACGTCGGTACGAGCAGTACTTC CASSFGRRYEQYF TRBV5-5 - TRBJ2-7 -
TGTGCCAGCAGCACGGGTGGGGGCTTCGGCTATGGCTACACCTTC CASSTGGGFGYGYTF TRBV11-2 - TRBJ1-2 -
TGTGCCAGCAGTTTATCGAGGCAGACGAGCACTGAAGCTTTCTTT CASSLSRQTSTEAFF TRBV27 - TRBJ1-1 -
TGCGCCAGCAGGCGGGAGTTGAACACCGGGGAGCTGTTTTTT CASRRELNTGELFF TRBV5-1 TRBD2 TRBJ2-2 -
TGTGCCAGCAGCTTCTTAGCGGGGGGGTTTAGTGAGCAGTTCTTC CASSFLAGGFSEQFF TRBV5-6 TRBD2 TRBJ2-1 -
TGTGCCAGCTCACCTGACAAAACCAATTCACCCCTCCACTTT CASSPDKTNSPLHF TRBV18 - TRBJ1-6 -
TGTGCCAGTAGGAGGGGGCTGAGCTCCTATAATTCACCCCTCCACTTT CASRRGLSSYNSPLHF TRBV19 TRBD1 TRBJ1-6 -
TGTGCCAGCAGCCCGAGGGGCAGGACAGAAAACATTCAGTACTTC CASSPRGRTENIQYF TRBV27 - TRBJ2-4 -
TGTGCCAGCAGCCAAGATCGGGGACAGCCCCAGCATTTT CASSQDRGQPQHF TRBV4-2 - TRBJ1-5 -
TGTGCCAGCAGTTTAGGTGGCAGAGGGTCCTACAATGAGCAGTTCTTC CASSLGGRGSYNEQFF TRBV27 - TRBJ2-1 -
TGTGCCAGCAGTGAAGCTGGGGGGGCCAACGTCCTGACTTTC CASSEAGGANVLTF TRBV6-1 - TRBJ2-6 -
TGTGCCAGCAGCAAAGAAACTAGGGGGACAGGGGGTTACACCGGGGAGCTGTTTTTT CASSKETRGTGGYTGELFF TRBV21-1 - TRBJ2-2 -
TGTGCCAGCAGCCAAGAGTATAGCAATCAGCCCCAGCATTTT CASSQEYSNQPQHF TRBV4-2 - TRBJ1-5 few
TGCGCCAGCAGTGAGTCTACGACGGGAGGGCCCACCGGGGAGCTGTTTTTT CASSESTTGGPTGELFF TRBV10-1 TRBD2 TRBJ2-2 once
TGTGCCAGCAGCCAGGGGTCCCAGTCCTACAATGAGCAGTTCTTC CASSQGSQSYNEQFF TRBV7-7 - TRBJ2-1 -
TGTGCCAGCAAGCCCAGCTCGAACACCGGGGAGCTGTTTTTT CASKPSSNTGELFF TRBV7-3 - TRBJ2-2 -
TGTGCTAGCAGCTTAATGTATGGACAGGGGGAAGAGACCCAGTACTTC CASSLMYGQGEETQYF TRBV7-7 TRBD1 TRBJ2-5 -
TGTGCCACCAGCACTTCCCGGACAGGGGGGCCCCTCCCCCGATTCTACGAGCAGTACTTC CATSTSRTGGPLPRFYEQYF TRBV15 TRBD1 TRBJ2-7 -
TGTGCCAGCAGCATAGAAAGACGACAAAGTCGGGCCAACGTCCTGACTTTC CASSIERRQSRANVLTF TRBV7-2 - TRBJ2-6 once
TGTGCCAGCAGCTTAGGAGGGGTTTTTGCGGCCTCTTGGACCCAGTACTTC CASSLGGVFAASWTQYF TRBV7-8 - TRBJ2-5 -
TGTGCCAGCAGTTACTCCCCCTACGAGCAGTACTTC CASSYSPYEQYF TRBV6-6 - TRBJ2-7 -
TGCGCCAGCAGCTTGGAAGCGGGATTTGTAGAGCAGTTCTTC CASSLEAGFVEQFF TRBV5-1 TRBD2 TRBJ2-1 -
TGTGCCAGCTCACCGAGGCAGGGCCGATCCGAGACCCAGTACTTC CASSPRQGRSETQYF TRBV18 - TRBJ2-5 -
TGCGCCAGCAGCCCCAGAGGGGCTCAAGAGACCCAGTACTTC CASSPRGAQETQYF TRBV5-1 - TRBJ2-5 -
TGTGCCAGCAGTTACGGACTTAACTATGGCTACACCTTC CASSYGLNYGYTF TRBV6-5 - TRBJ1-2 -
TGCGCCAGCGGGGATAGCAATCAGCCCCAGCATTTT CASGDSNQPQHF TRBV10-2 - TRBJ1-5 -
TGTGCCAGCAGTGAAGAAGGGGGCCCCTACAATGAGCAGTTCTTC CASSEEGGPYNEQFF TRBV6-1 TRBD1 TRBJ2-1 -
TGTGCCAGCAGCTTAGGGGGGCCTCCACTCAGCGAGCAGTACTTC CASSLGGPPLSEQYF TRBV7-9 - TRBJ2-7 few
TGTGCCACCAGCAGAGAGGCGGGAACGGGCACAGATACGCAGTATTTT CATSREAGTGTDTQYF TRBV15 - TRBJ2-3 -
TGCGCCAGCAGCGGCCTACAGGGGGCGGGATGGAATGAGCAGTTCTTC CASSGLQGAGWNEQFF TRBV5-1 TRBD1 TRBJ2-1 -
TGTGCCAGCAGTCGACTAGCGGGGTACAATGAGCAGTTCTTC CASSRLAGYNEQFF TRBV2 TRBD2 TRBJ2-1 -
TGTGCCAGCAGCTTGGAGCAGGGGTTCCCTAACTATGGCTACACCTTC CASSLEQGFPNYGYTF TRBV5-6 - TRBJ1-2 few
TGCGCCAGCAGGTTGACAGTTAACTATGGCTACACCTTC CASRLTVNYGYTF TRBV5-1 - TRBJ1-2 -